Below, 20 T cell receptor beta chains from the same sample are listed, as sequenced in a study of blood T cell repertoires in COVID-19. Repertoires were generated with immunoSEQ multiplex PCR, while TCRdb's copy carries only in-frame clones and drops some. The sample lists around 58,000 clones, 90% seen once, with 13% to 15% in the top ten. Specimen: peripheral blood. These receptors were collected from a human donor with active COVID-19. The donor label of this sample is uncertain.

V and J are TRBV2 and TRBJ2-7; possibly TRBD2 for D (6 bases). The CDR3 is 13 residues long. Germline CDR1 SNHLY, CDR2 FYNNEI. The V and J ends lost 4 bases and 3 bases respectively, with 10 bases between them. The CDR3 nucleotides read TGTGCCAGCAGTGGGGGACTTGACTACGAGCAGTACTTC. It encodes CASSGGLDYEQYF.

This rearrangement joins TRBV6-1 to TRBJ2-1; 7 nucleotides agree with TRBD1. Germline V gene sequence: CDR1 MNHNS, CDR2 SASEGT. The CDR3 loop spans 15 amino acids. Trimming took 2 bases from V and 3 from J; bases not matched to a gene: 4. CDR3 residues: CASSEWDRNYNEQFF. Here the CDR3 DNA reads TGTGCCAGCAGTGAATGGGACAGAAACTACAATGAGCAGTTCTTC.

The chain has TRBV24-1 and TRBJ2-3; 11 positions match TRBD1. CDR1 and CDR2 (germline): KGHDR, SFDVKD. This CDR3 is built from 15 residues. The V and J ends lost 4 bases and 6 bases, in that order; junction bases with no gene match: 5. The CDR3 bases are TGTGCCACCAGTGAGGGACAGGGGGGATGGGATACGCAGTATTTT. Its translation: CATSEGQGGWDTQYF.

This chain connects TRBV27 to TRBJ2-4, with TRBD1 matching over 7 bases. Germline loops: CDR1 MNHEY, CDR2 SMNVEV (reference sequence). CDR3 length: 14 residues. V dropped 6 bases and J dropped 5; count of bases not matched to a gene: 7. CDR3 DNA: TGTGCCAGCAGAGCGGCAGGGGGAGAAAACATTCAGTACTTC. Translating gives CASRAAGGENIQYF.

CDR3: CASRVDSNNSPLHF. Here the CDR3 DNA reads TGTGCCAGCAGAGTTGACAGTAATAATTCACCCCTCCACTTT. The chain joins TRBV7-2 to TRBJ1-6, with D maybe TRBD1 (5 bases). V lost 6 bases to trimming and J lost 5 bases, with 11 bases between them. The CDR3 extends over 14 amino acids. Per germline, CDR1 SGHTA and CDR2 FQGNSA.

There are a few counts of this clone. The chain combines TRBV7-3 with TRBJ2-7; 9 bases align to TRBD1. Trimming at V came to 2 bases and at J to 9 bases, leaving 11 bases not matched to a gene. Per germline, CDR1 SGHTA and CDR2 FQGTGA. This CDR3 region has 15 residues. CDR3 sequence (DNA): TGTGCCAGCAGCTTAGATAGGGACAGGGCGCCACGGCAGTACTTC. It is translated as CASSLDRDRAPRQYF.

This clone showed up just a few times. This chain's CDR3 is CASSRGGQDYGYTF. Written as DNA, the CDR3 is TGTGCCAGTAGTAGGGGGGGACAGGACTATGGCTACACCTTC. The chain joins TRBV19 to TRBJ1-2; 8 positions agree with TRBD1. The CDR3 length is 14 residues. The germline V gene encodes CDR1 LNHDA and CDR2 SQIVND (reference sequence). Losses at the gene ends were 4 bases for V and 3 bases for J; bases not matched to a gene: 4.

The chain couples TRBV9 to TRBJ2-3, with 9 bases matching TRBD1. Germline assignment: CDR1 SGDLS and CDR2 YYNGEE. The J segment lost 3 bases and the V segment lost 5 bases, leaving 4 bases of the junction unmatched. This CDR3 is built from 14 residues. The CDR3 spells CASRPGQGTDTQYF. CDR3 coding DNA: TGTGCCAGCAGACCAGGACAGGGGACAGATACGCAGTATTTT.

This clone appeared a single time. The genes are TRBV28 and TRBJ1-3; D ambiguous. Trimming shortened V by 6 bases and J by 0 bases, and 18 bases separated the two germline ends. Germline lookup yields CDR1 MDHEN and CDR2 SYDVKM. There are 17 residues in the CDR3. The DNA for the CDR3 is TGTGCCAGCAGCCGCCCGGGCGAAGGGAGCTCTGGAAACACCATATATTTT. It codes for CASSRPGEGSSGNTIYF.

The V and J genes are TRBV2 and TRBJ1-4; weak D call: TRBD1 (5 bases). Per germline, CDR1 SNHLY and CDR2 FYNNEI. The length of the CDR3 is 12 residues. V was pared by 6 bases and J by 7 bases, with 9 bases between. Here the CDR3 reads CASSGGGEKLFF. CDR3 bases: TGTGCCAGCAGCGGGGGGGGTGAAAAACTGTTTTTT. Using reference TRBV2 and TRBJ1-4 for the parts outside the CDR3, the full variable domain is EPEVTQTPSHQVTQMGQEVILRCVPISNHLYFYWYRQILGQKVEFLVSFYNNEISEKSEIFDDQFSVERPDGSNFTLKIRSTKLEDSAMYFCASSGGGEKLFFGSGTQLSVL.

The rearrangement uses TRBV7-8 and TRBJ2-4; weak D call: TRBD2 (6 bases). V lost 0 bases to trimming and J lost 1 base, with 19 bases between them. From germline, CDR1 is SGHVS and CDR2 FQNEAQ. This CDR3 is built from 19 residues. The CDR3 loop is CASSLARAGRIGAKNIQYF. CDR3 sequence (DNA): TGTGCCAGCAGCTTAGCCCGAGCTGGGAGGATCGGGGCCAAAAACATTCAGTACTTC.

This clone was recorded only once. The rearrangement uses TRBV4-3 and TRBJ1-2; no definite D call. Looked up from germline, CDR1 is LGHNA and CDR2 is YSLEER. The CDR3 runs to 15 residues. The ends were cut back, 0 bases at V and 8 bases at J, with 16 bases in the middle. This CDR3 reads CASSQDREVSVGYTF. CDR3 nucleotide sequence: TGCGCCAGCAGCCAAGATAGGGAGGTATCGGTCGGCTACACCTTC.

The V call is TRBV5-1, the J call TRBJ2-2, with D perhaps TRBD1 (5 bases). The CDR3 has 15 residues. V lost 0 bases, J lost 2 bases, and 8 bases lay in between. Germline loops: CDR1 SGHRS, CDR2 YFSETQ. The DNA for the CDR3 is TGCGCCAGCAGCTTGGGGACACTAAACACCGGGGAGCTGTTTTTT. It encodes CASSLGTLNTGELFF.

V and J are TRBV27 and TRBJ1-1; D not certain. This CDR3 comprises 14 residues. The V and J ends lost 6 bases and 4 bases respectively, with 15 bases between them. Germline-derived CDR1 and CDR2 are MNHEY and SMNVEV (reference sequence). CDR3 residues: CASSPDLRGTEAFF. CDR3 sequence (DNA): TGTGCCAGCAGCCCAGACCTCCGGGGCACTGAAGCTTTCTTT.

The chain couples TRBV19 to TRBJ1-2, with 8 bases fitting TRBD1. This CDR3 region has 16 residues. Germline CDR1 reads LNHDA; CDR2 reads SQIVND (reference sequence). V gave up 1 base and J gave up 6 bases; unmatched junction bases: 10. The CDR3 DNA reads TGTGCCAGTAGTATAGGAGGCGGACAGGGTGAGGATGGCTACACCTTC. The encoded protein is CASSIGGGQGEDGYTF.

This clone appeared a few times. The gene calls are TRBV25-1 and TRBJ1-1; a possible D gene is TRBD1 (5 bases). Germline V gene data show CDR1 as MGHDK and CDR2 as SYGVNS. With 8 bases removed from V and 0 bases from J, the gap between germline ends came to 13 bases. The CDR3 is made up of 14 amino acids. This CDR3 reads CASAYGQMNTEAFF. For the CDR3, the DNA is TGTGCCAGCGCCTACGGACAAATGAACACTGAAGCTTTCTTT.

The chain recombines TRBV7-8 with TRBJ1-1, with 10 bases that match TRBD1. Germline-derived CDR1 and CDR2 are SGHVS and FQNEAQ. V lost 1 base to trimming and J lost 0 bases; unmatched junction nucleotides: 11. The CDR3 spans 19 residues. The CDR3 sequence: CASSLEYRDRGRMNTEAFF. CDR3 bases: TGTGCCAGCAGCTTAGAGTACCGGGACAGGGGAAGAATGAACACTGAAGCTTTCTTT.

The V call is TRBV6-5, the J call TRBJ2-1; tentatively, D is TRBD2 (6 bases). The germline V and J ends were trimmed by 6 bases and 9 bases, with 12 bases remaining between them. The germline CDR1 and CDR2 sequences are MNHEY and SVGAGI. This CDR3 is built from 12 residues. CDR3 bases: TGTGCCAGCAGCCGACTAGTAGGTGAGCAGTTCTTC. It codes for CASSRLVGEQFF.

CDR3 bases: TGTGCCAGTATGAGGGGACAGGGCCTAGGTGGCTACACCTTC. Encoded protein: CASMRGQGLGGYTF. J is TRBJ1-2 and V is TRBV19, with 9 bases lining up with TRBD1. From germline, CDR1 is LNHDA and CDR2 SQIVND (reference sequence). This CDR3 contains 14 residues. V was clipped by 7 bases and J by 7 bases; unmatched bases: 10.

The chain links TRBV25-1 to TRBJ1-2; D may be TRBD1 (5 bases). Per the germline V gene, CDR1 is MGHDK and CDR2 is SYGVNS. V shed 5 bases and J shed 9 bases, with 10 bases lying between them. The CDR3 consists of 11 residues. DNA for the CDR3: TGTGCCAGCAGTTTCAGGGAACGCTACACCTTC. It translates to CASSFRERYTF.